This is a list of T cell receptor beta chains from one sample in a study of PD-L1 blockade in urothelial cancer. Measured with immunoSEQ multiplex PCR; TCRdb has only the in-frame clones, and not every one. This table holds about 41,000 clones, over 75% found once. Sequenced here: PBMCs, sampled around atezolizumab (anti-PD-L1) treatment. The source is a man in his fifties or sixties with urothelial cancer. Each CDR3 is given with its conserved first and last residue. The order of the fields is clone size, D gene, V gene, J gene, CDR3 DNA, CDR3 protein. The D gene is left open where the match is weak. The size of a clone is reported for some rows only, either as once, few or many, or as a class for expanded clones.

>once|NA|TRBV2|TRBJ2-4
TGTGCCAGCCTAAACCCTGGTCAGGGGAACATTCAGTACTTC
CASLNPGQGNIQYF
>NA|TRBD1|TRBV28|TRBJ2-7
TGTGCCAGCGACAGGGGGTTCTACGAGCAGTACTTC
CASDRGFYEQYF
>NA|TRBD1|TRBV19|TRBJ1-4
TGTGCCAGTAGCGGGGGACAGGCCGCAACTAATGAAAAACTGTTTTTT
CASSGGQAATNEKLFF
>NA|TRBD1|TRBV11-2|TRBJ2-3
TGTGCCAGCAGCAGATGGGACAGAGACATAAGAACAGATACGCAGTATTTT
CASSRWDRDIRTDTQYF
>NA|NA|TRBV2|TRBJ2-3
TGTGCCAGCTGGCGAGACTCCACAGATACGCAGTATTTT
CASWRDSTDTQYF
>NA|NA|TRBV5-1|TRBJ2-1
TGCGCCAGCAGCTTCCTCTATTTGGGCCCTAACAATGAGCAGTTCTTC
CASSFLYLGPNNEQFF
>NA|TRBD1|TRBV28|TRBJ1-1
TGTGCCAGCAGTACCCGGGACAGGGGACCGGTGAACACTGAAGCTTTCTTT
CASSTRDRGPVNTEAFF
>NA|TRBD1|TRBV10-3|TRBJ1-2
TGTGCCATCAGCATTGGACAGGACGTCTATGGCTACACCTTC
CAISIGQDVYGYTF
>NA|NA|TRBV9|TRBJ2-1
TGTGCCAGCAGCGGCCCTCGGGGAGATGAGCAGTTCTTC
CASSGPRGDEQFF
>few|TRBD2|TRBV4-1|TRBJ2-7
TGCGCCAGCAGCCAAGATCGAGGCGGGGGGTCGATTTCCTACGAGCAGTACTTC
CASSQDRGGGSISYEQYF
>few|NA|TRBV19|TRBJ2-7
TGTGCCAGTAGCCCCGACTACTACGAGCAGTACTTC
CASSPDYYEQYF
>NA|NA|TRBV11-2|TRBJ2-3
TGTGCCAGCAGCTTATACGAGTTCACAGATACGCAGTATTTT
CASSLYEFTDTQYF
>NA|TRBD1|TRBV2|TRBJ1-2
TGTGCCAGCAGCGGGACAGGGGGACCCTATGGCTACACCTTC
CASSGTGGPYGYTF
>NA|TRBD1|TRBV2|TRBJ2-2
TGTGCCAGCAGGGAAACCAACAGGGGGAGAAACACCGGGGAGCTGTTTTTT
CASRETNRGRNTGELFF
>NA|NA|TRBV9|TRBJ2-2
TGTGCCAGCAGCGCCAGGAACACCGGGGAGCTGTTTTTT
CASSARNTGELFF
>NA|NA|TRBV7-9|TRBJ1-4
TGTGCCAGCAGCTCTTCCGGGATCGGCGGGGAAAAACTGTTTTTT
CASSSSGIGGEKLFF
>NA|NA|TRBV28|TRBJ1-2
TGTGCCAGCACTACGGGGGGGGTCTATGGCTACACCTTC
CASTTGGVYGYTF
>NA|TRBD1|TRBV4-1|TRBJ2-2
TGCGCCAGCAGCCTGGGGGGGACAGGGGTAGACACCGGGGAGCTGTTTTTT
CASSLGGTGVDTGELFF
>NA|TRBD2|TRBV5-5|TRBJ2-7
TGTGCCAGCAGCTTGGGACTAGCGGGGGGGGCTGGGAGCGAGCAGTACTTC
CASSLGLAGGAGSEQYF
>NA|NA|TRBV15|TRBJ1-5
TGTGCCACCAGCAGAGGGCAGGGTAGCAATCAGCCCCAGCATTTT
CATSRGQGSNQPQHF
>NA|TRBD2|TRBV7-2|TRBJ2-2
TGTGCCAGCAGCCCGTACCCGATAGCGGGGGTGGCCGGGGAGCTGTTTTTT
CASSPYPIAGVAGELFF
>few|TRBD2|TRBV27|TRBJ2-3
TGTGCCAGCAGTTTGCTAGCGGGGGGCTATACAGATACGCAGTATTTT
CASSLLAGGYTDTQYF
>NA|TRBD1|TRBV11-2|TRBJ2-7
TGTGCCACCTCCCCCCCCACAGGGGCTAACGAGCAGTACTTC
CATSPPTGANEQYF
>NA|NA|TRBV5-4|TRBJ1-1
TGTGCCAGCAGCGGGAGGGGGACTGGGGACACTGAAGCTTTCTTT
CASSGRGTGDTEAFF